Below, 7 T cell receptor beta chains from the same sample are listed, as sequenced in a study of human T cells and chemical hapten exposure. Indicated time point: healthy volunteer bleed at 6 weeks. The authors' total RNA extraction used unfractionated whole blood. MiXCR, applied by TCRdb to the RACE reads, yields one record per CDR3 protein. The sample holds 35,000 to 50,000 distinct CDR3 sequences, 3.5% to 4% seen once. The sequencing sample was made of whole blood. The receptors were gathered from a human donor in good health. Some clones in this sample may be carry-over from other donors' samples.

About this clonotype: The DNA is omitted, as the CDR3 cannot be located on it reliably, and the CDR3 follows TCRdb's listing. The J gene is TRBJ1-2, the V gene TRBV27; TRBD1, the table's D call, lacks a check against the DNA. Per the germline V gene, CDR1 is MNHEY and CDR2 is SMNVEV (reference sequence). The CDR3 comprises 17 residues, both ends counted. The CDR3: CASKSYIRARGAYGYTF.

The table lists this clonotype with a few counts. This chain joins TRBV27 and TRBJ1-2; no clear D. CDR1 and CDR2 from the germline V gene are MNHEY and SMNVEV (reference sequence). There are 13 residues in the CDR3. V lost 1 base to trimming and J lost 7 bases, with 10 bases between them. CDR3 protein: CASSLYPRGGYTF. CDR3 DNA: TGTGCCAGCAGTTTATATCCTAGAGGTGGCTACACCTTC.

There are many counts of this clonotype. The V and J genes are TRBV9 and TRBJ2-7; TRBD2 aligns across 9 bases. CDR1 SGDLS and CDR2 YYNGEE come from the germline V gene. Trimming at V came to 2 bases and at J to 4 bases, leaving 4 bases not matched to a gene. The CDR3 is 14 residues long. The DNA of the CDR3 is TGTGCCAGCAGCGTTGGTAGCGGGAGTTACGAGCAGTACTTC. This codes for CASSVGSGSYEQYF.

The V call is TRBV6-6, the J call TRBJ1-3; D remains ambiguous. The V gene lost 7 bases and the J gene lost 0 bases, with 7 bases spanning the gap. The CDR3 spans 13 residues. Germline assignment: CDR1 MNHNY and CDR2 SVGAGI (reference sequence). CDR3 sequence (DNA): TGTGCCAGCAAAGAACCCTCTGGAAACACCATATATTTT. Amino acids: CASKEPSGNTIYF.

At least ten counts were recorded for this clonotype. The rearrangement links TRBV12-3 or TRBV12-4 to TRBJ1-2; TRBD1 might be the D (6 bases). This CDR3 region has 14 residues. Trimming removed 6 bases from V and 7 bases from J, with 18 bases in between. Here the CDR3 reads CASRPVGGAGGYTF. Here the CDR3 DNA reads TGTGCCAGCAGGCCGGTAGGGGGGGCTGGTGGCTACACCTTC.

This clonotype was seen at least ten times. The chain is built from TRBV27 and TRBJ2-3, with D hard to call. The V and J ends lost 2 bases and 2 bases respectively, with 5 bases between them. CDR1 is MNHEY and CDR2 is SMNVEV in the germline V gene (reference sequence). The CDR3 loop spans 13 amino acids. Written as DNA, the CDR3 is TGTGCCAGCAGTTTAATACCCACAGATACGCAGTATTTT. It encodes CASSLIPTDTQYF.

This chain joins TRBV2 and TRBJ1-5; D gene unclear. The V gene lost 7 bases and the J gene lost 6 bases, with 13 bases spanning the gap. The CDR3 runs to 13 residues. Per the germline V gene, CDR1 is SNHLY and CDR2 is FYNNEI. In DNA form, the CDR3 reads TGTGCCAGCATAAAGACATCGGGTCAGCCCCAGCATTTT. This gives the protein CASIKTSGQPQHF.